Presented here are 19 T cell receptor beta chains from one specimen sequenced in a study of blood T cell repertoires in COVID-19. Repertoires were generated with immunoSEQ multiplex PCR, while TCRdb's copy carries only in-frame clones and drops some. This table has 300,000 to 450,000 clones, roughly 87% appearing once. The sequencing sample was made of PBMCs or T cells enriched from blood (not recorded which). These TCRs come from a young woman who had recovered from COVID-19.

This clone was detected once. The chain couples TRBV5-1 to TRBJ2-1; no reliable D call. This CDR3 is 12 amino acids long. CDR1 SGHRS and CDR2 YFSETQ come from the germline V gene. Trimming pared 1 base from V and 8 bases from J, leaving 7 bases between. CDR3 sequence: CASSLIRDEQFF. The CDR3 DNA sequence: TGCGCCAGCAGCTTGATCCGCGATGAGCAGTTCTTC.

The rearrangement links TRBV6-1 to TRBJ1-5; TRBD1 is a possible D gene (6 bases). Germline CDR1 MNHNS, CDR2 SASEGT. The V end was cut by 3 bases, the J end by 2 bases, with 11 bases between. This CDR3 is built from 15 residues. The DNA for the CDR3 is TGTGCCAGCAGTGAGGGGGCTGGGGGCAATCAGCCCCAGCATTTT. Protein sequence: CASSEGAGGNQPQHF.

This clone occurred once. This chain uses TRBV28 with TRBJ2-7; D is possibly TRBD2 (5 bases). The CDR3 runs to 12 residues. CDR1 MDHEN and CDR2 SYDVKM come from the germline V gene. V was clipped by 6 bases and J by 4 bases, with 10 bases between them. Here the CDR3 DNA reads TGTGCCAGCAGCCCGCGGGCATACGAGCAGTACTTC. It encodes CASSPRAYEQYF.

The chain recombines TRBV19 with TRBJ1-3; D unclear. From germline, CDR1 is LNHDA and CDR2 SQIVND (reference sequence). This CDR3 spans 11 amino acids. Trimming took off 6 bases at V and 9 bases at J, with 9 bases between the two ends. CDR3 protein: CASRATATIYF. The CDR3 DNA sequence: TGTGCCAGTAGAGCGACGGCCACCATATATTTT.

This clone was detected only once. This chain links TRBV6-5 with TRBJ2-7, with 11 nucleotides matching TRBD1. V was clipped by 6 bases and J by 3 bases; unmatched bases: 7. There are 15 residues in the CDR3. CDR1 is MNHEY and CDR2 is SVGAGI in the germline V gene. The CDR3 sequence is CASSLPGQGVYEQYF. CDR3 bases: TGTGCCAGCAGCCTGCCGGGACAGGGGGTCTACGAGCAGTACTTC.

V is TRBV29-1 and J is TRBJ2-1; maybe TRBD1 (6 bases). The CDR3 loop spans 14 amino acids. Germline CDR1 and CDR2: SQVTM and ANQGSEA. V dropped 8 bases and J dropped 5 bases, with 19 bases sitting between them. The CDR3 sequence: CSSRYRAGHNEQFF. CDR3 nucleotide sequence: TGCAGCTCCCGGTACAGGGCCGGACACAATGAGCAGTTCTTC.

This clone was recorded only once. This chain uses TRBV9 with TRBJ1-5; possibly TRBD1 for D (5 bases). Trimming shortened V by 0 bases and J by 6 bases, and 13 bases separated the two germline ends. Germline V gene sequence: CDR1 SGDLS, CDR2 YYNGEE. CDR3 length equals 15 residues. The CDR3 loop reads CASSVDGRVGQPQHF. The CDR3 DNA reads TGTGCCAGCAGCGTAGATGGCAGGGTTGGTCAGCCCCAGCATTTT.

The gene calls are TRBV6-5 and TRBJ1-3; 7 bases match TRBD1. Germline CDR1 is MNHEY and CDR2 is SVGAGI. The CDR3 is 14 residues long. J gave up 2 bases and V 6 bases, and 4 bases lay outside the gene matches. Here the CDR3 reads CASSPGQTGNTIYF. The CDR3 nucleotides read TGTGCCAGCAGCCCGGGACAGACTGGAAACACCATATATTTT.

The V gene is TRBV6-4, the J gene TRBJ1-6; D not resolved. This CDR3 spans 15 amino acids. Per germline, CDR1 MRHNA and CDR2 SNTAGT. The V end lost 6 bases, the J end lost 0 bases, and 9 bases lay between the germline ends. CDR3: CASSTDSSYNSPLHF. CDR3 nucleotide sequence: TGTGCCAGCAGCACAGATAGCTCCTATAATTCACCCCTCCACTTT.

V usage is TRBV6-5 and J usage is TRBJ1-5, with TRBD1 identical over 9 bases. Per the germline V gene, CDR1 is MNHEY and CDR2 is SVGAGI. The CDR3 covers 15 residues. The ends lost 2 bases at V and 5 bases at J; junction bases unmatched: 4. The CDR3 spells CASSYRGQGHQPQHF. The DNA for the CDR3 is TGTGCCAGCAGTTACCGGGGACAGGGACATCAGCCCCAGCATTTT.

This chain uses TRBV7-8 with TRBJ1-5; a possible D gene is TRBD1 (5 bases). The CDR3 length is 16 residues. V lost 5 bases to trimming and J lost 0 bases, with 14 bases between them. CDR1 is SGHVS, CDR2 FQNEAQ, per germline. CDR3 sequence: CASSPDRHTSNQPQHF. In DNA form, the CDR3 reads TGTGCCAGCAGCCCAGACAGACACACTAGCAATCAGCCCCAGCATTTT.

Only a few counts were recorded for this clone. This chain connects TRBV5-4 to TRBJ1-1; 10 bases align to TRBD1. CDR3 length: 14 residues. Germline V gene data show CDR1 as SGHNT and CDR2 as YYREEE (reference sequence). J was trimmed by 6 bases and V by 5 bases; bases with no gene match: 7. The CDR3 DNA is TGTGCCAGCAGACCCCGGGACAGGGGACCTGAAGCTTTCTTT. Translated: CASRPRDRGPEAFF.

The chain carries TRBV3-1 (or the pseudogene TRBV3-2) and TRBJ2-7; D is unresolved. Germline assignment: CDR1 LGHDT and CDR2 YNNKEL (reference sequence). The CDR3 runs to 13 residues. Deletions cut 3 bases from V and 2 bases from J, with 8 bases between. The CDR3 loop reads CASSHLGPYEQYF. CDR3 DNA: TGTGCCAGCAGCCACCTGGGCCCCTACGAGCAGTACTTC.

V usage is TRBV12-5 and J usage is TRBJ1-4; 10 positions match TRBD1. The trim removed 1 base at V and 8 bases at J, leaving 7 bases unmatched. The CDR3 sequence is 16 residues long. Germline V gene lookup returns CDR1 LGHNT and CDR2 FRNRAP. CDR3 protein: CASGLGSRQGAEKLFF. The CDR3 nucleotides are TGTGCTAGTGGTTTGGGCTCGAGACAGGGGGCCGAAAAACTGTTTTTT.

The table lists this clone with a few counts. The V call is TRBV24-1, the J call TRBJ1-4; D gene ambiguous. V was pared by 3 bases and J by 8 bases, with 15 bases between. CDR3 size: 15 residues. Germline V gene lookup returns CDR1 KGHDR and CDR2 SFDVKD. As DNA, the CDR3 is TGTGCCACCAGTGATCCGTCCCCCGGAGGCGAAAAACTGTTTTTT. Protein sequence: CATSDPSPGGEKLFF.

This clone has more than one count but fewer than ten. The chain carries TRBV29-1 and TRBJ1-2, with 8 bases that match TRBD1. V dropped 7 bases and J dropped 7; count of bases not matched to a gene: 11. Germline CDR1 SQVTM, CDR2 ANQGSEA. This CDR3 spans 13 amino acids. CDR3 in amino acids: CSAQGQGAGGYTF. As DNA, the CDR3 is TGCAGCGCCCAAGGCCAGGGGGCTGGTGGCTACACCTTC.

The chain links TRBV28 to TRBJ2-7, with 7 bases matching TRBD2. The germline V gene has CDR1 MDHEN and CDR2 SYDVKM. The CDR3 loop spans 14 amino acids. Unmatched junction bases numbered 13, after V lost 7 bases and J lost 7 bases. The CDR3 region is CASMRWTEAGEQYF. CDR3 DNA: TGTGCCAGCATGCGGTGGACCGAAGCGGGGGAGCAGTACTTC.

V gene TRBV18 combines with J gene TRBJ1-2, with 9 bases matching TRBD1. After removal of 2 bases from V and 6 bases from J, the junction contained 10 bases not matched to a gene. This CDR3 has 16 amino acids. The germline gives CDR1 KGHSH, CDR2 LQKENI. CDR3 sequence: CASSPKWTGDLDGYTF. DNA for the CDR3: TGTGCCAGCTCACCAAAATGGACAGGGGATCTTGATGGCTACACCTTC.

V is TRBV5-1 and J is TRBJ1-2; D is unresolved. The CDR3 has 15 residues. Germline values: CDR1 SGHRS, CDR2 YFSETQ. V lost 0 bases and J 1 base, leaving 10 bases between the germline ends. The CDR3 nucleotides are TGCGCCAGCAGCTTGGGTACTTCCAATAACTATGGCTACACCTTC. This sequence encodes CASSLGTSNNYGYTF.